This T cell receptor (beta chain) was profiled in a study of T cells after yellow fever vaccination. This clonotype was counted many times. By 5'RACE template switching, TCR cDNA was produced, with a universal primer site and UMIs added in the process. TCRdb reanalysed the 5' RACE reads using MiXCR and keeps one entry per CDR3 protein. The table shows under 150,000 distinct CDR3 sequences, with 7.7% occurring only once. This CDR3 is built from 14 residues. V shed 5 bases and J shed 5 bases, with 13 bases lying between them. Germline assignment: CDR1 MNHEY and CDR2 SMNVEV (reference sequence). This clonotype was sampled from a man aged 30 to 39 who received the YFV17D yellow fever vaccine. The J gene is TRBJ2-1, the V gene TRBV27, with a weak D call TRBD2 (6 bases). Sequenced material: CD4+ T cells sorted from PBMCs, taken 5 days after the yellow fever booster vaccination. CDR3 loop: CASSRSGLDNEQFF. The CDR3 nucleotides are TGTGCCAGCAGTCGTTCGGGACTGGACAATGAGCAGTTCTTC.